This T cell receptor (beta chain) is from a study of shared clonotypes between healthy human individuals. About the research overall: Each donor had three CD4 naive, three CD4 memory, two CD8 naive and one CD8 memory plate. Study-level findings and limits: The authors expected sequencing depth to affect clonotype sharing among donors. Large sequencing depth failed to make sorted-subset sequencing complete, rarefaction showed.

Regarding this clone: Its matching antigen is unknown.

The deep-level immunoSEQ assay was used. Sequencing used immunoSEQ multiplex PCR; TCRdb keeps in-frame clones, though not all of them. Here the sample spans hundreds of thousands of clones, approximately 96% being singletons. Germline CDR1 reads SGHRS; CDR2 reads YFSETQ. The CDR3 length is 15 residues. Germline trimming cut 5 bases from V and 2 bases from J; bases unmatched to any gene: 10. CD45RO-negative, CCR7-selected cells formed the naive CD8 fraction, which excluded terminally differentiated effector memory CD45RA+ cells. The sequencing sample was made of naive CD8+ T cells sorted from blood. This receptor was obtained from a woman aged 30 to 39 in good health. The chain links TRBV5-1 to TRBJ2-7; the match to TRBD1 covers 7 bases. CDR3 amino acids: CASSSTGTAAYEQYF. The CDR3 DNA is TGCGCCAGCAGTTCGACCGGGACAGCAGCCTACGAGCAGTACTTC.